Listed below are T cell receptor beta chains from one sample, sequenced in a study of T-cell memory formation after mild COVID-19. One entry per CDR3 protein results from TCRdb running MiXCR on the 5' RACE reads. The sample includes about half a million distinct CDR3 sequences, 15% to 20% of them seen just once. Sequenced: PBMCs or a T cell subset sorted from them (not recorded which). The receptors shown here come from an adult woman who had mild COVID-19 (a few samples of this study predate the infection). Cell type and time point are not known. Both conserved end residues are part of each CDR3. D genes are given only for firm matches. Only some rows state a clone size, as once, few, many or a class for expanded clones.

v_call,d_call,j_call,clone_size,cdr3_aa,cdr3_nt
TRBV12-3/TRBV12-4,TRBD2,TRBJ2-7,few,CASSKSGLAGHSYEQYF,TGTGCCAGCAGCAAGAGTGGACTAGCGGGGCACTCCTACGAGCAGTACTTC
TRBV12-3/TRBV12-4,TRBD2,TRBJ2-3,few,CASSTRLAGATDTQYF,TGTGCCAGCAGTACCCGACTAGCGGGGGCCACAGATACGCAGTATTTT
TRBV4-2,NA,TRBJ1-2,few,CASSQGPGGGYTF,TGTGCCAGCAGCCAAGGACCAGGCGGTGGCTACACCTTC
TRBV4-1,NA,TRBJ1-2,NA,CASSQQGRSVNYGYTF,TGCGCCAGCAGCCAACAGGGGAGGAGTGTAAACTATGGCTACACCTTC
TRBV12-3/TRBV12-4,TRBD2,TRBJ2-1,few,CASSPSGSLDEQFF,TGTGCCAGCAGCCCAAGCGGGAGCCTCGATGAGCAGTTCTTC
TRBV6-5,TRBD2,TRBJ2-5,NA,CASSILAGSRETQYF,TGTGCCAGCAGTATCCTAGCGGGATCGCGGGAGACCCAGTACTTC
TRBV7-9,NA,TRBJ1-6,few,CASSLAPRNSPLHF,TGTGCCAGCAGCTTAGCGCCTAGGAATTCACCCCTCCACTTT
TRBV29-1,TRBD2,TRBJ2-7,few,CSVAPVAGGEQYF,TGCAGCGTTGCCCCCGTGGCGGGGGGCGAGCAGTACTTC
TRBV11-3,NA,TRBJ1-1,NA,CASSLVGRRDGEAFF,TGTGCCAGCAGCTTAGTCGGCAGGAGGGATGGTGAAGCTTTCTTT
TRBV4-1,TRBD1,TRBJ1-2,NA,CASSQDLAQGEYGYTF,TGCGCCAGCAGCCAAGATCTGGCACAGGGGGAATATGGCTACACCTTC
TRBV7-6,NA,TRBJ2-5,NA,CASSLVSGSWSKETQYF,TGTGCCAGCAGCTTAGTATCCGGGAGCTGGAGTAAAGAGACCCAGTACTTC
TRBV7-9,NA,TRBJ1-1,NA,CASSLSGDPFQAFF,TGTGCCAGCAGCTTATCTGGGGACCCCTTCCAGGCTTTCTTT
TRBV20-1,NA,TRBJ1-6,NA,CSARSSRVNSPLHF,TGCAGTGCTAGAAGTTCCAGGGTGAATTCACCCCTCCACTTT
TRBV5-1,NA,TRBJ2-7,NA,CASRLNLQSPGPYEQYF,TGCGCCAGCAGGTTGAACCTTCAGTCACCCGGGCCCTACGAGCAGTACTTC
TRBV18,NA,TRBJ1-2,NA,CASSDNRDGYTF,TGTGCCAGCTCAGACAACAGGGACGGCTACACCTTC
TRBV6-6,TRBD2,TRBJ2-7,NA,CASTESGRLSNEQYF,TGTGCCAGCACTGAGAGCGGGAGACTCTCCAACGAGCAGTACTTC
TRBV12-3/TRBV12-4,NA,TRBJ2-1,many,CASSLSYSYNEQFF,TGTGCCAGCAGTTTGAGCTACTCCTACAATGAGCAGTTCTTC
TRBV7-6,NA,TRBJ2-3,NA,CASSREGLFTDTQYF,TGTGCCAGCAGCCGCGAGGGCCTTTTCACAGATACGCAGTATTTT